This TCR beta chain derives from a study of radiotherapy plus CTLA-4 blockade in lung cancer. Data came from immunoSEQ multiplex PCR; TCRdb stores just in-frame clones and leaves some out. The table includes fewer than 40,000 clones, more than 70% detected once. Trimming left V 5 bases short and J 5 bases short, with 6 bases between. CDR3 length: 10 amino acids. CDR1 is DFQATT, CDR2 SNEGSKA, per germline (reference sequence). The specimen was peripheral blood, collected from a patient treated with radiotherapy plus ipilimumab. The rearrangement joins TRBV20-1 to TRBJ2-5, with no clear D. The TCR originated in a human donor with non-small cell lung cancer that progressed on radiotherapy plus ipilimumab. The DNA for the CDR3 is TGCAGTGCTGTTAGTGAGACCCAGTACTTC. Translating gives CSAVSETQYF.